These 4 T cell receptor beta chains share one sample of origin, sequenced in a study of blood T cell repertoires in COVID-19. Some clones are missing from TCRdb's copy, which holds only in-frame ones; the method was immunoSEQ multiplex PCR. The sample shows roughly 230,000 clones, 84% of them seen only once. Sequenced input: peripheral blood. The receptor source for this set is a man aged 45-65 years with active or convalescent COVID-19.

CDR3 sequence (DNA): TGTGCCAGCAGCTTAGCAGGGGACGGGGCCAACGTCCTGACTTTC. Its protein product is CASSLAGDGANVLTF. V gene TRBV7-3 combines with J gene TRBJ2-6; possible D gene TRBD1, 6 bases. Per the germline V gene, CDR1 is SGHTA and CDR2 is FQGTGA. V lost 2 bases and J 4 bases, leaving 9 bases between the germline ends. CDR3 size: 15 residues.

This chain joins TRBV4-1 and TRBJ1-2; 10 nucleotides agree with TRBD1. V was clipped by 3 bases and J by 7 bases; unmatched bases: 11. There are 16 residues in the CDR3. Germline loops: CDR1 MGHRA, CDR2 YSYEKL. The CDR3 nucleotides are TGCGCCAGCAGCCACCCACGACAGGGGGCCTTCTTTGGCTACACCTTC. Encoded protein: CASSHPRQGAFFGYTF.

The V and J genes are TRBV5-1 and TRBJ2-1, with D maybe TRBD1 (6 bases). Germline loops: CDR1 SGHRS, CDR2 YFSETQ. V lost 3 bases and J 3 bases, leaving 16 bases between the germline ends. This CDR3 comprises 16 residues. CDR3 protein: CASSSMGGTNYNEQFF. CDR3 nucleotide sequence: TGCGCCAGCAGCTCAATGGGTGGGACAAACTACAATGAGCAGTTCTTC.

The V and J genes are TRBV19 and TRBJ1-5; possibly TRBD1 for D (5 bases). In germline, CDR1 is LNHDA, CDR2 SQIVND (reference sequence). The CDR3 spans 14 residues. The V and J ends lost 1 base and 7 bases respectively, with 11 bases between them. CDR3 loop: CASSIGAREQPQHF. The CDR3, as DNA: TGTGCCAGTAGTATAGGCGCCAGGGAACAGCCCCAGCATTTT.